Each of the 32 T cell receptor beta chains below was sequenced from the same sample in a study of blood T cell repertoires in COVID-19. The table came from immunoSEQ multiplex PCR; TCRdb's copy has only in-frame clones and leaves some out. The sample shows about 120,000 clones, roughly 90% of them seen only once. Sequenced material: peripheral blood. Receptors originate from a woman aged 60-70 years with COVID-19, enrolled during active disease.

The chain carries TRBV18 and TRBJ2-5; D perhaps matches TRBD1 (5 bases). The CDR3 runs to 16 residues. V was clipped by 1 base and J by 5 bases, with 17 bases between them. Germline CDR1 is KGHSH and CDR2 is LQKENI. The DNA of the CDR3 is TGTGCCAGCTCACCACTTAATCCCAGGGTCGGGGAGACCCAGTACTTC. Its protein product is CASSPLNPRVGETQYF.

This clone occurred once. The rearrangement uses TRBV4-2 and TRBJ1-5, with D tentatively TRBD1 (5 bases). The CDR3 totals 13 residues. Germline V gives CDR1 LGHNA, CDR2 YNFKEQ. V lost 0 bases and J lost 7, with 7 bases in between. CDR3 bases: TGTGCCAGCAGCCAAGATAGGGGCCAGCCCCAGCATTTT. It yields the protein CASSQDRGQPQHF.

In this sample, this clone turned up once. The CDR3 spells CASSLEHPGYTF. CDR3 coding DNA: TGTGCCAGCAGCTTAGAACACCCTGGCTACACCTTC. J is TRBJ1-2 and V is TRBV7-2; D is undetermined. Germline V CDR1 and CDR2: SGHTA, FQGNSA. V lost 1 base to trimming and J lost 7 bases, with 7 bases between them. The CDR3 extends over 12 amino acids.

The V gene is TRBV7-3, the J gene TRBJ2-1; TRBD2 matches at 11 bases. The germline V gene encodes CDR1 SGHTA and CDR2 FQGTGA. The V segment lost 5 bases and the J segment 9 bases; nucleotides outside the gene matches: 6. The CDR3 is 14 amino acids. The CDR3 DNA reads as TGTGCCAGCAGCCTTAGCGGGGGGGCCGGTGAGCAGTTCTTC. It translates to CASSLSGGAGEQFF.

This chain uses TRBV11-2 with TRBJ1-1; D is perhaps TRBD1 (5 bases). CDR1 is SGHAT, CDR2 FQNNGV, per germline. Trimming cost V 3 bases and J 1 base, with 12 bases left between them. The CDR3 contains 15 residues. The CDR3 DNA follows: TGTGCCAGCAGCTTGTCCGGCAGGGAGAACACTGAAGCTTTCTTT. Translation gives CASSLSGRENTEAFF.

The chain recombines TRBV11-3 with TRBJ2-1, with D unclear. Germline CDR1 and CDR2: SGHNT and YENEEA. V dropped 6 bases and J dropped 10 bases, with 13 bases sitting between them. The CDR3 is made up of 12 amino acids. The CDR3: CASRAGASEQFF. In DNA form, the CDR3 reads TGTGCCAGCAGGGCCGGAGCCTCGGAGCAGTTCTTC.

The chain links TRBV12-3 or TRBV12-4 to TRBJ1-4; D not resolved. The V gene lost 6 bases and the J gene lost 9 bases, with 14 bases spanning the gap. The CDR3 is 13 residues long. CDR3 sequence: CASSLTRTKKLFF. For the CDR3, the DNA is TGTGCCAGCAGCCTAACCCGGACTAAAAAACTGTTTTTT.

The gene calls are TRBV27 and TRBJ2-7, with 7 bases lining up with TRBD1. With 6 bases clipped from V and 6 bases from J, the junction kept 5 bases outside the gene matches. This CDR3 has 12 residues. Germline values: CDR1 MNHEY, CDR2 SMNVEV (reference sequence). CDR3 sequence (DNA): TGTGCCAGCAGCCGGACAGGTTCCGAGCAGTACTTC. This gives the protein CASSRTGSEQYF.

Details on this clone: Other DNA sequences in the same sample also yield this CDR3. V and J are TRBV3-1 (or the pseudogene TRBV3-2) and TRBJ1-1; D possibly corresponds to TRBD1 (5 bases). Germline CDR1 and CDR2: LGHDT and YNNKEL (reference sequence). Deletions cut 0 bases from V and 3 bases from J, with 8 bases between. The CDR3 has 14 amino acids. The CDR3, as DNA: TGTGCCAGCAGCCAAGATGCGGGGGACACTGAAGCTTTCTTT. Amino acid sequence: CASSQDAGDTEAFF.

This clone was seen a few times. The chain uses TRBV5-1 and TRBJ2-5; D unresolved. V was clipped by 0 bases and J by 3 bases, with 9 bases between them. Germline V lookup: CDR1 SGHRS, CDR2 YFSETQ. The CDR3 has 14 amino acids. CDR3 amino acids: CASSLGHKEETQYF. In DNA, the CDR3 is TGCGCCAGCAGCTTGGGACATAAAGAAGAGACCCAGTACTTC.

V usage is TRBV19 and J usage is TRBJ2-3; 7 nucleotides agree with TRBD2. This CDR3 contains 15 residues. With V trimmed by 5 bases and J by 2 bases, 7 bases remained unmatched. Per the germline V gene, CDR1 is LNHDA and CDR2 is SQIVND (reference sequence). This CDR3 reads CASSFGGGNTDTQYF. The CDR3 region has the DNA TGTGCCAGTAGTTTTGGGGGGGGGAACACAGATACGCAGTATTTT.

This clone has only one observation. This rearrangement joins TRBV6-2 or TRBV6-3 to TRBJ2-3, with TRBD2 matching 13 bases. CDR1 is MNHEY and CDR2 is SVGEGT in the germline V gene. Trimming took 2 bases from V and 9 from J; bases not matched to a gene: 8. The length of the CDR3 is 16 residues. This CDR3 reads CASSYRTSGGARTQYF. The CDR3 nucleotides read TGTGCCAGCAGTTACCGAACTAGCGGGGGGGCCCGGACGCAGTATTTT.

The chain is built from TRBV11-3 and TRBJ2-1; D may be TRBD1 (5 bases). Germline CDR1 reads SGHNT; CDR2 reads YENEEA. This CDR3 has 12 residues. Deletions cut 0 bases from V and 9 bases from J, with 6 bases between. CDR3: CASSLDRAEQFF. The CDR3 nucleotides read TGTGCCAGCAGCTTAGACAGGGCTGAGCAGTTCTTC.

The chain joins TRBV3-1 (or the pseudogene TRBV3-2) to TRBJ1-4, with D possibly being TRBD1 (5 bases). Trimming took 3 bases from V and 2 from J, leaving 7 bases between them. The CDR3 sequence is 14 residues long. The germline V gene has CDR1 LGHDT and CDR2 YNNKEL (reference sequence). CDR3 nucleotides: TGTGCCAGCAGCCAGGGGGGGACTAATGAAAAACTGTTTTTT. It yields the protein CASSQGGTNEKLFF.

The chain combines TRBV7-9 with TRBJ1-2, with D perhaps TRBD1 (6 bases). Germline V CDR1 and CDR2: SEHNR, FQNEAQ (reference sequence). V was clipped by 1 base and J by 4 bases, with 13 bases between them. This CDR3 region has 15 residues. CDR3 protein: CASSLEEQGFYGYTF. The CDR3 DNA sequence: TGTGCCAGCAGCTTAGAGGAACAGGGTTTCTATGGCTACACCTTC.

The rearrangement uses TRBV7-9 and TRBJ2-7, with D perhaps TRBD1 (6 bases). Trimming shortened V by 5 bases and J by 0 bases, and 17 bases separated the two germline ends. The CDR3 sequence is 16 residues long. Per the germline V gene, CDR1 is SEHNR and CDR2 is FQNEAQ (reference sequence). Written as DNA, the CDR3 is TGTGCCAGCAGCCCTCAGGGGCAGGGCCTCTCCTACGAGCAGTACTTC. This translates into CASSPQGQGLSYEQYF.

The V gene is TRBV4-3, the J gene TRBJ2-1; 15 nucleotides agree with TRBD2. CDR1 and CDR2 from the germline V gene are LGHNA and YSLEER. V dropped 3 bases and J dropped 10; count of bases not matched to a gene: 4. This CDR3 has 15 amino acids. CDR3: CASSHGLAGGQEQFF. The CDR3 DNA sequence: TGCGCCAGCAGCCACGGACTAGCGGGGGGGCAGGAGCAGTTCTTC.

The CDR3 bases are TGTGCCAGCAGTTACTCGCCGGGACTAGCGGGGGGAGCCCAGCAAGAGACCCAGTACTTC. This encodes CASSYSPGLAGGAQQETQYF. This rearrangement joins TRBV6-2 or TRBV6-3 to TRBJ2-5; 15 bases agree with TRBD2. Germline CDR1 MNHEY, CDR2 SVGEGT. V shed 0 bases, J shed 2 bases, and the junction held 10 bases outside the gene matches. The length of the CDR3 is 20 residues.

The genes are TRBV19 and TRBJ1-4; D is possibly TRBD1 (5 bases). Per the germline V gene, CDR1 is LNHDA and CDR2 is SQIVND (reference sequence). V was trimmed by 2 bases and J by 3 bases, leaving 13 bases between them. There are 16 residues in the CDR3. The CDR3 protein is CASSISPGGANEKLFF. The CDR3 DNA follows: TGTGCCAGTAGTATATCTCCGGGAGGGGCTAATGAAAAACTGTTTTTT.

The genes are TRBV19 and TRBJ1-3; 7 bases map to TRBD1. The CDR3 consists of 14 residues. From germline, CDR1 is LNHDA and CDR2 SQIVND (reference sequence). J lost 4 bases, V lost 8 bases, and 8 bases had no gene match. In DNA form, the CDR3 reads TGTGCCAGTCTAAAGCCGGGACAGGGAAACACCATATATTTT. Amino acids: CASLKPGQGNTIYF.

The chain has TRBV29-1 and TRBJ2-5, with 11 nucleotides matching TRBD2. The junction had 4 bases not matched to a gene; V was cut back by 4 bases and J by 3 bases. CDR3 size: 14 residues. The V gene's germline CDR1 is SQVTM and CDR2 ANQGSEA. The CDR3 is CSVGVTSGEETQYF. For the CDR3, the DNA is TGCAGCGTTGGGGTGACTAGCGGGGAAGAGACCCAGTACTTC.

The chain links TRBV15 to TRBJ2-3; no clear D. The germline V gene encodes CDR1 LNHNV and CDR2 YYDKDF (reference sequence). The V and J ends lost 8 bases and 4 bases respectively, with 13 bases between them. The length of the CDR3 is 13 residues. DNA for the CDR3: TGTGCCACCTCCCGATCTTCAGCAGATACGCAGTATTTT. It codes for CATSRSSADTQYF.

In its sample, this clone was seen once. The gene calls are TRBV6-2 or TRBV6-3 and TRBJ2-1; 9 nucleotides agree with TRBD1. V was pared by 6 bases and J by 14 bases, with 14 bases of the junction left unmatched. In germline, CDR1 is MNHEY, CDR2 SVGEGT. CDR3 length: 14 residues. CDR3 loop: CASSQGGQGYQKFF. CDR3 DNA: TGTGCCAGCAGCCAGGGCGGACAGGGGTATCAAAAGTTCTTC.

The rearrangement joins TRBV5-8 to TRBJ1-2, with D possibly TRBD1 on 5 matching bases. Germline V gene sequence: CDR1 SGHTS, CDR2 YDEGEE. The CDR3 spans 14 residues. Trimming removed 4 bases from V and 7 bases from J, with 17 bases in between. The CDR3 here is CASSPGDRRSGYTF. In DNA, the CDR3 is TGTGCCAGCAGCCCGGGGGACCGGAGGAGTGGCTACACCTTC.

The V gene is TRBV5-1, the J gene TRBJ1-2; D ambiguous. V was trimmed by 1 base and J by 2 bases, leaving 9 bases between them. The germline gives CDR1 SGHRS, CDR2 YFSETQ. The CDR3 contains 14 residues. The CDR3 loop is CASSLSDRNYGYTF. The DNA of the CDR3 is TGCGCCAGCAGCTTGAGCGACCGGAACTATGGCTACACCTTC.

The chain employs TRBV7-2 and TRBJ2-5, with TRBD2 matching over 7 bases. The V gene's germline CDR1 is SGHTA and CDR2 FQGNSA. The CDR3 spans 18 residues. J lost 1 base, V lost 3 bases, and 14 bases had no gene match. The CDR3 loop is CASSFLGRDLKSQETQYF. The DNA for the CDR3 is TGTGCCAGCAGCTTTCTGGGGAGGGATCTCAAAAGCCAAGAGACCCAGTACTTC.

The genes are TRBV27 and TRBJ2-1, with 8 bases aligning to TRBD2. The junction had 6 bases not matched to a gene; V was cut back by 5 bases and J by 0 bases. The CDR3 has 16 amino acids. CDR1 and CDR2 (germline): MNHEY, SMNVEV (reference sequence). The CDR3, as DNA: TGTGCCAGCAGTACCCTCGGGGGGGGCTCCTACAATGAGCAGTTCTTC. This encodes CASSTLGGGSYNEQFF.

V usage is TRBV19 and J usage is TRBJ1-2; 8 bases agree with TRBD1. Germline CDR1 is LNHDA and CDR2 is SQIVND (reference sequence). CDR3 length: 14 residues. V lost 11 bases, J lost 2 bases, and 10 bases stayed unmatched. The CDR3 spells CASRGAGGNYGYTF. CDR3 sequence (DNA): TGTGCCTCCCGGGGGGCAGGGGGCAACTATGGCTACACCTTC.

This chain joins TRBV3-1 (or the pseudogene TRBV3-2) and TRBJ2-1; possibly TRBD2 for D (6 bases). V was pared by 4 bases and J by 4 bases, with 14 bases between. The CDR3 is 15 amino acids. Germline V gene data show CDR1 as LGHDT and CDR2 as YNNKEL (reference sequence). In DNA form, the CDR3 reads TGTGCCAGCAGCCTGGCCGGAGGGACTTACAATGAGCAGTTCTTC. Translated, it gives CASSLAGGTYNEQFF.

A single count supports this clone. The V and J genes are TRBV4-1 and TRBJ2-3; 7 positions agree with TRBD1. The CDR3 contains 13 residues. The V gene end was trimmed by 10 bases and the J gene end by 1 base; junction bases not matched to a gene: 5. Germline CDR1 is MGHRA and CDR2 is YSYEKL. The CDR3 region has the DNA TGCGCCACCCACGGGACAGGCACAGATACGCAGTATTTT. Amino acid sequence: CATHGTGTDTQYF.

The J gene is TRBJ1-1, the V gene TRBV5-1, with TRBD1 as a possible D gene (5 bases). The CDR3 is made up of 16 amino acids. Germline V gives CDR1 SGHRS, CDR2 YFSETQ. V was pared by 3 bases and J by 2 bases, with 17 bases between. The CDR3 reads CASSSPPRGTNTEAFF. As DNA, the CDR3 is TGCGCCAGCAGCTCGCCTCCCCGGGGGACCAACACTGAAGCTTTCTTT.

The V gene is TRBV10-2, the J gene TRBJ1-2, with D possibly matching TRBD1 (6 bases). In germline, CDR1 is WSHSY, CDR2 SAAADI. The ends were cut back, 5 bases at V and 4 bases at J, with 11 bases in the middle. The CDR3 spans 13 residues. The CDR3 DNA follows: TGCGCCAGCAGTAAACAGGGCCTCTATGGCTACACCTTC. It is translated as CASSKQGLYGYTF.